Following are 31 T cell receptor beta chains from one sample sequenced in a study of shared clonotypes between healthy human individuals. Sequencing was performed with immunoSEQ multiplex PCR; in TCRdb, only in-frame clones are kept and a portion is missing. The table has about 2.5 million clones, about 90% seen once. The sequenced sample was naive CD4+ T cells from PBMCs. Subset in this sample: CD45RA+ positively selected. The receptors were gathered from a man younger than 35 in good health. Some clones in this sample may be carry-over from other donors' samples.

The chain employs TRBV4-3 and TRBJ1-2; unclear D gene. The CDR3 loop spans 14 amino acids. With 0 bases removed from V and 7 bases from J, the gap between germline ends came to 12 bases. The germline V gene encodes CDR1 LGHNA and CDR2 YSLEER. The CDR3 region is CASSQDSVFGGYTF. CDR3 DNA sequence: TGCGCCAGCAGCCAAGACTCAGTGTTCGGTGGCTACACCTTC.

CDR3 loop: CASSPSAGTDTQYF. The CDR3 bases are TGTGCCAGCAGCCCGTCAGCCGGCACAGATACGCAGTATTTT. The gene calls are TRBV6-1 and TRBJ2-3; D unclear. The CDR3 has 14 residues. V was clipped by 6 bases and J by 1 base, with 11 bases between them. From germline, CDR1 is MNHNS and CDR2 SASEGT.

The chain carries TRBV18 and TRBJ1-2; 9 nucleotides match TRBD1. With V trimmed by 1 base and J by 3 bases, 6 bases remained unmatched. CDR1 and CDR2 (germline): KGHSH, LQKENI. The CDR3 runs to 16 residues. In DNA, the CDR3 is TGTGCCAGCTCACCACTCGGGACAGGGTATGACTATGGCTACACCTTC. Its translation: CASSPLGTGYDYGYTF.

The chain employs TRBV28 and TRBJ2-5; D gene unclear. The CDR3 covers 16 residues. The V gene lost 7 bases and the J gene lost 4 bases, with 22 bases spanning the gap. The V gene's germline CDR1 is MDHEN and CDR2 SYDVKM. Written as DNA, the CDR3 is TGTGCCAGCACCCGCTCAGCCCGCAGGTTAGGAGAGACCCAGTACTTC. Protein: CASTRSARRLGETQYF. Supplemented by reference TRBV28 and TRBJ2-5, the full variable domain reads DVKVTQSSRYLVKRTGEKVFLECVQDMDHENMFWYRQDPGLGLRLIYFSYDVKMKEKGDIPEGYSVSREKKERFSLILESASTNQTSMYLCASTRSARRLGETQYFGPGTRLLVL.

The V call is TRBV6-1, the J call TRBJ1-6; 9 bases fit TRBD1. Germline assignment: CDR1 MNHNS and CDR2 SASEGT. The CDR3 is made up of 15 amino acids. With V trimmed by 4 bases and J by 8 bases, 6 bases remained unmatched. The CDR3 spells CASSGSGQGYSPLHF. For the CDR3, the DNA is TGTGCCAGCAGTGGATCGGGACAGGGTTATTCACCCCTCCACTTT.

This rearrangement joins TRBV4-1 to TRBJ2-1; 8 nucleotides agree with TRBD2. Germline V gives CDR1 MGHRA, CDR2 YSYEKL. V lost 4 bases and J lost 7; bases outside the gene matches: 9. CDR3 size: 15 residues. This chain's CDR3 is CASSPFGGEGNEQFF. Here the CDR3 DNA reads TGCGCCAGCAGCCCTTTCGGGGGGGAGGGTAATGAGCAGTTCTTC.

The chain joins TRBV6-5 to TRBJ1-5, with 9 bases fitting TRBD1. The CDR3 totals 15 residues. The V gene end was trimmed by 4 bases and the J gene end by 9 bases; junction bases not matched to a gene: 10. Germline V gene sequence: CDR1 MNHEY, CDR2 SVGAGI. CDR3 nucleotide sequence: TGTGCCAGCAGTTCGGCCGGGACAGGGACACTGCCCCAGCATTTT. This sequence encodes CASSSAGTGTLPQHF.

The rearrangement uses TRBV28 and TRBJ2-7; TRBD2 agrees at 14 bases. The CDR3 length is 17 residues. After removal of 6 bases from V and 5 bases from J, the junction contained 12 bases not matched to a gene. Germline V gene data show CDR1 as MDHEN and CDR2 as SYDVKM. Here the CDR3 reads CASRTPGLAGVTDEQYF. In nucleotides, the CDR3 is TGTGCCAGCAGAACCCCGGGACTAGCGGGAGTCACGGACGAGCAGTACTTC.

This clone has only one observation. CDR3 DNA sequence: TGCGCCAGCAGCTTGGGAACAGGGGATTACCAAGAGACCCAGTACTTC. The encoded protein is CASSLGTGDYQETQYF. V is TRBV5-1 and J is TRBJ2-5; the match to TRBD1 covers 7 bases. Germline V gene lookup returns CDR1 SGHRS and CDR2 YFSETQ. V lost 0 bases, J lost 0 bases, and 5 bases stayed unmatched. The CDR3 contains 16 residues.

The rearrangement joins TRBV10-3 to TRBJ2-5; D unclear. Germline V lookup: CDR1 ENHRY, CDR2 SYGVKD. This CDR3 contains 14 residues. V lost 0 bases, J lost 4 bases, and 9 bases lay in between. CDR3 coding DNA: TGTGCCATCAGTGAGTCGATATCCCTAGAGACCCAGTACTTC. The encoded protein is CAISESISLETQYF.

V gene TRBV19 combines with J gene TRBJ2-7; perhaps D is TRBD1 or TRBD2 (6 bases each). The CDR3 runs to 11 residues. Per the germline V gene, CDR1 is LNHDA and CDR2 is SQIVND (reference sequence). Trimming cost V 7 bases and J 5 bases, with 9 bases left between them. CDR3 protein: CASKGEDEQYF. CDR3 bases: TGTGCCAGTAAGGGGGAGGACGAGCAGTACTTC. Based on the CDR3 plus reference TRBV19 and TRBJ2-7, the full variable domain is DGGITQSPKYLFRKEGQNVTLSCEQNLNHDAMYWYRQDPGQGLRLIYYSQIVNDFQKGDIAEGYSVSREKKESFPLTVTSAQKNPTAFYLCASKGEDEQYFGPGTRLTVT.

This clone appeared once. The chain carries TRBV18 and TRBJ2-1, with 8 positions matching TRBD1. Germline CDR1 reads KGHSH; CDR2 reads LQKENI. The CDR3 is 15 residues long. V shed 6 bases and J 8 bases; nucleotides not matched to a gene: 12. The CDR3 region has the DNA TGTGCCAGCTCTCCCTGGCAGGGGGCATGGGATGAGCAGTTCTTC. This codes for CASSPWQGAWDEQFF.

V and J are TRBV12-5 and TRBJ2-3; 11 bases are a match to TRBD2. After removal of 4 bases from V and 4 bases from J, the junction contained 10 bases not matched to a gene. CDR3 length equals 17 residues. Germline V gene data show CDR1 as LGHNT and CDR2 as FRNRAP. The CDR3 protein is CASGSGLAGGGADTQYF. As DNA, the CDR3 is TGTGCTAGTGGTTCCGGGCTAGCGGGAGGAGGGGCAGATACGCAGTATTTT.

The rearrangement joins TRBV28 to TRBJ2-5, with D uncertain. V shed 4 bases and J shed 1 base, with 10 bases lying between them. Per germline, CDR1 MDHEN and CDR2 SYDVKM. CDR3 length equals 14 residues. The CDR3 here is CASSWGRSQETQYF. The CDR3 region has the DNA TGTGCCAGCAGTTGGGGAAGGTCCCAAGAGACCCAGTACTTC.

Worth noting for this clone: The sample holds other DNA sequences that translate to the same CDR3. The chain joins TRBV6-5 to TRBJ1-3; D is uncertain. Looked up from germline, CDR1 is MNHEY and CDR2 is SVGAGI. CDR3 size: 14 residues. V dropped 2 bases and J dropped 0 bases, with 5 bases sitting between them. The CDR3 DNA follows: TGTGCCAGCAGTTACAGAGACTCTGGAAACACCATATATTTT. It specifies CASSYRDSGNTIYF.

The chain joins TRBV28 to TRBJ1-2, with a weak D call TRBD1 (6 bases). CDR1 and CDR2 (germline): MDHEN, SYDVKM. V was pared by 5 bases and J by 0 bases, with 25 bases between. This CDR3 is built from 19 residues. The CDR3 spells CASSRRGRTGDKANYGYTF. CDR3 in DNA: TGTGCCAGCAGTAGGCGGGGGCGTACGGGAGATAAGGCTAACTATGGCTACACCTTC.

The V and J genes are TRBV5-1 and TRBJ2-6, with a weak D call TRBD1 (6 bases). The CDR3 spans 15 residues. Trimming took 7 bases from V and 2 from J, leaving 13 bases between them. Germline values: CDR1 SGHRS, CDR2 YFSETQ. This CDR3 is CASSQGDAGANVLTF. CDR3 sequence (DNA): TGCGCCAGCTCACAGGGCGACGCTGGGGCCAACGTCCTGACTTTC. The entire variable domain, with the rest obtained from reference TRBV5-1 and TRBJ2-6, is as follows: KAGVTQTPRYLIKTRGQQVTLSCSPISGHRSVSWYQQTPGQGLQFLFEYFSETQRNKGNFPGRFSGRQFSNSRSEMNVSTLELGDSALYLCASSQGDAGANVLTFGAGSRLTVL.

The chain couples TRBV5-1 to TRBJ2-2; the match to TRBD1 covers 9 bases. This CDR3 contains 13 residues. Germline CDR1 and CDR2: SGHRS and YFSETQ. V lost 4 bases and J lost 11; bases outside the gene matches: 6. The CDR3 sequence is CASSTTGGDELFF. The CDR3 bases are TGCGCCAGCAGCACGACAGGGGGGGATGAGCTGTTTTTT.

This clone came up once. V usage is TRBV19 and J usage is TRBJ1-2, with unresolved D. CDR3 length: 14 amino acids. Germline V CDR1 and CDR2: LNHDA, SQIVND (reference sequence). The ends were cut back, 5 bases at V and 8 bases at J, with 18 bases in the middle. The CDR3 spells CASSLQITIGGYTF. The CDR3 nucleotides read TGTGCCAGTAGTCTGCAGATAACTATAGGCGGCTACACCTTC. Complete variable domain (other parts from reference TRBV19 and TRBJ1-2): DGGITQSPKYLFRKEGQNVTLSCEQNLNHDAMYWYRQDPGQGLRLIYYSQIVNDFQKGDIAEGYSVSREKKESFPLTVTSAQKNPTAFYLCASSLQITIGGYTFGSGTRLTVV.

The chain uses TRBV19 and TRBJ1-1; maybe TRBD1 (5 bases). Germline CDR1 LNHDA, CDR2 SQIVND (reference sequence). This CDR3 spans 16 amino acids. The germline V and J ends were trimmed by 7 bases and 1 base, with 19 bases remaining between them. The CDR3 reads CASMNLWGVGNTEAFF. CDR3 sequence (DNA): TGTGCCAGTATGAACCTCTGGGGCGTTGGGAACACTGAAGCTTTCTTT.

The rearrangement joins TRBV5-1 to TRBJ2-3, with no clear D. Germline V gives CDR1 SGHRS, CDR2 YFSETQ. The V end was cut by 6 bases, the J end by 0 bases, with 14 bases between. The CDR3 extends over 15 amino acids. The CDR3 here is CASTRAVPSTDTQYF. The DNA of the CDR3 is TGCGCCAGCACCCGGGCAGTTCCTAGCACAGATACGCAGTATTTT.

Points on this clone: Other DNA sequences in this specimen translate into the identical CDR3. V is TRBV6-5 and J is TRBJ2-5; no reliable D call. The CDR3 contains 11 residues. Deletions cut 2 bases from V and 5 bases from J, with 3 bases between. Germline V gene lookup returns CDR1 MNHEY and CDR2 SVGAGI. In DNA, the CDR3 is TGTGCCAGCAGTTACGCGGAGACCCAGTACTTC. This encodes CASSYAETQYF.

V and J are TRBV27 and TRBJ2-7, with 7 nucleotides matching TRBD1. Losses at the gene ends were 3 bases for V and 2 bases for J; bases not matched to a gene: 10. Germline loops: CDR1 MNHEY, CDR2 SMNVEV (reference sequence). The CDR3 runs to 16 residues. The CDR3 coding sequence is TGTGCCAGCAGTTTTCAGGGCAGGGGGATACCCTACGAGCAGTACTTC. The encoded protein is CASSFQGRGIPYEQYF.

The chain combines TRBV19 with TRBJ1-5; D possibly corresponds to TRBD1 (6 bases). The CDR3 has 14 residues. The germline V gene encodes CDR1 LNHDA and CDR2 SQIVND (reference sequence). Trimming left V 7 bases short and J 4 bases short, with 14 bases between. CDR3 sequence: CASKYRELNQPQHF. The CDR3 DNA follows: TGTGCCAGTAAGTACAGGGAGTTAAATCAGCCCCAGCATTTT.

The chain recombines TRBV5-4 with TRBJ1-1; no clear D. CDR3 length: 14 residues. CDR1 is SGHNT, CDR2 YYREEE, per germline (reference sequence). Trimming cost V 3 bases and J 2 bases, with 11 bases left between them. For the CDR3, the DNA is TGTGCCAGCAGCTCCCCCCCGGCAAACACTGAAGCTTTCTTT. This gives the protein CASSSPPANTEAFF. Using reference TRBV5-4 and TRBJ1-1 for the parts outside the CDR3, the full variable domain is ETGVTQSPTHLIKTRGQQVTLRCSSQSGHNTVSWYQQALGQGPQFIFQYYREEENGRGNFPPRFSGLQFPNYSSELNVNALELDDSALYLCASSSPPANTEAFFGQGTRLTVV.

The V gene is TRBV14, the J gene TRBJ2-2, with 7 bases matching TRBD1. CDR3 size: 14 residues. Trimming removed 8 bases from V and 2 bases from J; junction bases left unmatched: 5. Germline lookup yields CDR1 SGHDN and CDR2 FVKESK. The CDR3 reads CASARGRNTGELFF. CDR3 DNA: TGTGCCAGCGCAAGGGGGCGAAACACCGGGGAGCTGTTTTTT.

This rearrangement joins TRBV4-1 to TRBJ1-4; D unclear. Germline V CDR1 and CDR2: MGHRA, YSYEKL. The CDR3 is 14 residues long. V lost 1 base, J lost 4 bases, and 7 bases lay in between. In nucleotides, the CDR3 is TGCGCCAGCAGCCAAGTGATTAGTAATGAAAAACTGTTTTTT. Amino acids: CASSQVISNEKLFF.

This clone was picked up a small number of times. The V and J genes are TRBV30 and TRBJ1-2; D ambiguous. The CDR3 is made up of 11 amino acids. Germline V CDR1 and CDR2: GTSNPN, SVGIG (reference sequence). The V and J ends lost 1 base and 1 base respectively, with 1 base between them. The CDR3 DNA reads TGTGCCTGGAGTGGTAACTATGGCTACACCTTC. Encoded protein: CAWSGNYGYTF. Combining the CDR3 with reference TRBV30 and TRBJ1-2 gives the whole variable domain SQTIHQWPATLVQPVGSPLSLECTVEGTSNPNLYWYRQAAGRGLQLLFYSVGIGQISSEVPQNLSASRPQDRQFILSSKKLLLSDSGFYLCAWSGNYGYTFGSGTRLTVV.

The V and J genes are TRBV7-2 and TRBJ1-3; no clear D. The germline V and J ends were trimmed by 5 bases and 0 bases, with 14 bases remaining between them. Germline assignment: CDR1 SGHTA and CDR2 FQGNSA. The CDR3 spans 16 residues. CDR3 nucleotide sequence: TGTGCCAGCAGCCCACTCGACGGAAGCTCTGGAAACACCATATATTTT. Protein sequence: CASSPLDGSSGNTIYF.

This chain links TRBV6-1 with TRBJ2-3, with 15 bases fitting TRBD2. The CDR3 contains 18 residues. Germline values: CDR1 MNHNS, CDR2 SASEGT. Losses at the gene ends were 0 bases for V and 6 bases for J; bases not matched to a gene: 7. The CDR3 region has the DNA TGTGCCAGCAGTGAAGCGGTGGGACTAGCGGGAGGATTGGATACGCAGTATTTT. This gives the protein CASSEAVGLAGGLDTQYF.

The V gene is TRBV28, the J gene TRBJ2-7; TRBD2 matches 9 bases. Losses at the gene ends were 3 bases for V and 2 bases for J; bases not matched to a gene: 5. CDR3 length: 15 amino acids. CDR1 MDHEN and CDR2 SYDVKM come from the germline V gene. CDR3 region: CASSLRVAGAYEQYF. CDR3 coding DNA: TGTGCCAGCAGTTTGAGGGTAGCGGGAGCCTACGAGCAGTACTTC.